This paragraph covers one T cell receptor beta chain sequence. This entry comes from a study of OX40 agonist ivuxolimab in advanced cancers. Sequencing was performed with immunoSEQ multiplex PCR; in TCRdb, only in-frame clones are kept and a portion is missing. This table holds tens of thousands of clones, roughly 83% found once. The sequences come from CD4+ or CD8+ T cells sorted from blood, collected in a trial of the OX40 agonist ivuxolimab. The clonotype originates from an adult with an advanced solid tumor such as melanoma, head and neck, liver or kidney cancer.

The CDR3 nucleotides read TGCGCCAGCAGCCTGACAGGGCCGAACACCGGGGAGCTGTTTTTT. It is translated as CASSLTGPNTGELFF. J is TRBJ2-2 and V is TRBV5-1; 7 nucleotides match TRBD1. The length of the CDR3 is 15 residues. J lost 0 bases, V lost 4 bases, and 3 bases had no gene match. In germline, CDR1 is SGHRS, CDR2 YFSETQ.